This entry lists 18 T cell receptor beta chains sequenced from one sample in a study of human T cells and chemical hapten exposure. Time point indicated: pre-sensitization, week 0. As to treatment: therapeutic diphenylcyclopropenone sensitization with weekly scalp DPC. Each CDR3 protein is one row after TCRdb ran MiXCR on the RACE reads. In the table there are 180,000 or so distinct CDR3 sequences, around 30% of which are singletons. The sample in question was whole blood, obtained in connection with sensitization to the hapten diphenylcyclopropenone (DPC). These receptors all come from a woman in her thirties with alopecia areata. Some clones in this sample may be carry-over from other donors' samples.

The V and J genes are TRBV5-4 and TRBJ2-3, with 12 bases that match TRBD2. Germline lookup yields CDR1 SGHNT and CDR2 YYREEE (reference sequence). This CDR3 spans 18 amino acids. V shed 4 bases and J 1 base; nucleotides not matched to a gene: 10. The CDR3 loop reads CASSPPPSGGAGTDTQYF. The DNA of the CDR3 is TGTGCCAGCAGCCCTCCCCCTAGCGGGGGGGCCGGCACAGATACGCAGTATTTT.

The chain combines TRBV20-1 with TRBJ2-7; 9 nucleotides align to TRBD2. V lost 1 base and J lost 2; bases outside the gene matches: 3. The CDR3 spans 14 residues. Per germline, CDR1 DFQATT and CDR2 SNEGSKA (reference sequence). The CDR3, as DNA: TGCAGTGCTAGAGTGCTAGCGGGAACCTACGAGCAGTACTTC. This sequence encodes CSARVLAGTYEQYF.

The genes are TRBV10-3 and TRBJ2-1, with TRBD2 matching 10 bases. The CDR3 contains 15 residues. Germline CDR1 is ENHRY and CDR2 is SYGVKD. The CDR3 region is CASGGGASGSNEQFF. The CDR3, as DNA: TGTGCGTCAGGAGGGGGGGCTAGCGGGAGCAATGAGCAGTTCTTC.

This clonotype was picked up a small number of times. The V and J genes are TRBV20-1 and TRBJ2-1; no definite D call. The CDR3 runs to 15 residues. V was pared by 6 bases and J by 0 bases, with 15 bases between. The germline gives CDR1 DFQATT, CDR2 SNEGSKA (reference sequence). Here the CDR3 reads CSARLAVPSYNEQFF. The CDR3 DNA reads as TGCAGTGCCCGCCTCGCGGTGCCCTCCTACAATGAGCAGTTCTTC.

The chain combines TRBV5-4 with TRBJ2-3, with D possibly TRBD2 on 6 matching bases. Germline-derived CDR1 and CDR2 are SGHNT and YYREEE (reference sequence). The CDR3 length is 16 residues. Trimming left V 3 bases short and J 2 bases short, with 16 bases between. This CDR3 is CASSSGGGEVTDTQYF. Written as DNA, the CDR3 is TGTGCCAGCAGCTCGGGCGGCGGGGAGGTCACAGATACGCAGTATTTT.

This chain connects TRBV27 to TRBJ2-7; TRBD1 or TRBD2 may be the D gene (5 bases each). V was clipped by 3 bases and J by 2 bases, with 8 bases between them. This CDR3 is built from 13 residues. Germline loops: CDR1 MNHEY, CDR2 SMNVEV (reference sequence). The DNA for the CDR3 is TGTGCCAGCAGTTTCTGGGGGACCTACGAGCAGTACTTC. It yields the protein CASSFWGTYEQYF.

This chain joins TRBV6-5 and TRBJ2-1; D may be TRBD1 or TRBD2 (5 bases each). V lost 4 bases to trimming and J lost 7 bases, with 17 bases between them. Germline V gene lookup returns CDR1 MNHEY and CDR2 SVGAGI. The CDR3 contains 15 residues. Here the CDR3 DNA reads TGTGCCAGCAGTTTGGGGACCGGGACGGTGAATGAGCAGTTCTTC. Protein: CASSLGTGTVNEQFF.

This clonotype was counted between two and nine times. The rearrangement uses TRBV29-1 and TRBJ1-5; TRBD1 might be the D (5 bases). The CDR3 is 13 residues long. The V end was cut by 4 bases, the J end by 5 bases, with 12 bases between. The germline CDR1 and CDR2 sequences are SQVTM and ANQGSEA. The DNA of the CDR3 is TGCAGCGTTGGAGAGGGGCCAGATCAGCCCCAGCATTTT. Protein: CSVGEGPDQPQHF.

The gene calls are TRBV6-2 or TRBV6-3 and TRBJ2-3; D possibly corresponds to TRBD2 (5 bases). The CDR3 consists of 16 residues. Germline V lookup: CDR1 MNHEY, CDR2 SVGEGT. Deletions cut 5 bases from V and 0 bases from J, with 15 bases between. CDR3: CASSPYSETSTDTQYF. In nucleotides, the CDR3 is TGTGCCAGCAGTCCTTATAGCGAAACTAGCACAGATACGCAGTATTTT.

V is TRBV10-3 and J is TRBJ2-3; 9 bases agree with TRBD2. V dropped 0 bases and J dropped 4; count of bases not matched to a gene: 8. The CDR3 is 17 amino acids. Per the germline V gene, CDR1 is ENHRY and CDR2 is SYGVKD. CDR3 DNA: TGTGCCATCAGTGAGTCGATTCCTAGCGGGGTAGCAGATACGCAGTATTTT. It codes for CAISESIPSGVADTQYF.

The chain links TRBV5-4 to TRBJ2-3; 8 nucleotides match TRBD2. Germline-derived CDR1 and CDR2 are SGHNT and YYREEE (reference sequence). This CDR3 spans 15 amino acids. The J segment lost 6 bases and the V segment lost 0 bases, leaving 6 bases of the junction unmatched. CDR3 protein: CASSLAGASGDTQYF. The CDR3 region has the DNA TGTGCCAGCAGCTTGGCCGGGGCTAGCGGGGATACGCAGTATTTT.

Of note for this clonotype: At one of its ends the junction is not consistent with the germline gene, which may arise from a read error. The CDR3 is CVSSLQGAATNEKLFF. The CDR3 nucleotides read TGTGTCAGCAGTCTACAGGGGGCTGCAACTAATGAAAAACTGTTTTTT. The rearrangement links TRBV2 to TRBJ1-4; 9 bases agree with TRBD1. CDR3 length: 16 residues. Germline CDR1 is SNHLY and CDR2 is FYNNEI. The full variable domain, rest sourced from reference TRBV2 and TRBJ1-4, is EPEVTQTPSHQVTQMGQEVILRCVPISNHLYFYWYRQILGQKVEFLVSFYNNEISEKSEIFDDQFSVERPDGSNFTLKIRSTKLEDSAMYFCVSSLQGAATNEKLFFGSGTQLSVL.

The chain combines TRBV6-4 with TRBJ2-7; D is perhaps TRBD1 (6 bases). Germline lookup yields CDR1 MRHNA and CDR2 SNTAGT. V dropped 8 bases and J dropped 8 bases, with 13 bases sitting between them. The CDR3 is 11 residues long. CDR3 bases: TGTGCCAGCCTTCGGACAGCACAGCAGTACTTC. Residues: CASLRTAQQYF.

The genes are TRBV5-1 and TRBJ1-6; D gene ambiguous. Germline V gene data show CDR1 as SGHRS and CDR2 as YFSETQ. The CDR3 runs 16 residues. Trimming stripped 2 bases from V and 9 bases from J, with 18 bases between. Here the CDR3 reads CASSLEGIPRASPLHF. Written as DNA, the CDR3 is TGCGCCAGCAGCTTAGAAGGGATCCCTCGGGCTTCACCCCTCCACTTT.

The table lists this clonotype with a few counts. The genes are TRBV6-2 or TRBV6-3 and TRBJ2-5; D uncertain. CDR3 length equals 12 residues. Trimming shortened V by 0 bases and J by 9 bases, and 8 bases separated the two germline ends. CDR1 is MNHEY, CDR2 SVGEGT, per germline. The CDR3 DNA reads TGTGCCAGCAGTTACTCGATAGGGCCCCAGTACTTC. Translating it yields CASSYSIGPQYF.

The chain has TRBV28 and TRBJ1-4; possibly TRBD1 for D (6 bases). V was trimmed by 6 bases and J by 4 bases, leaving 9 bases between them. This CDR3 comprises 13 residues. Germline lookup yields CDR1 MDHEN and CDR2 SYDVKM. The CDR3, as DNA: TGTGCCAGCAGCGGACAGATTAATGAAAAACTGTTTTTT. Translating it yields CASSGQINEKLFF.

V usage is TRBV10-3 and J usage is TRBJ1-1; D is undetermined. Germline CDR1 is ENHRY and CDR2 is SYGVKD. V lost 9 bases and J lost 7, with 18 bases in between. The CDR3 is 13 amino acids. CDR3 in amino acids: CAIRQLDGVEAFF. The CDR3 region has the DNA TGTGCCATTCGGCAGTTAGACGGGGTTGAAGCTTTCTTT.

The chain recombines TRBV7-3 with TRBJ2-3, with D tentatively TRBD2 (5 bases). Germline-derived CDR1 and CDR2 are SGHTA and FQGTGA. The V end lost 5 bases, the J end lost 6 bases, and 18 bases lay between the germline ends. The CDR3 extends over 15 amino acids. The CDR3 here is CASSPYVRGMDTQYF. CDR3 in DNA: TGTGCCAGCAGCCCCTATGTACGAGGGATGGATACGCAGTATTTT.